The rows below give T cell receptor beta chains drawn from one sample of a study of molecular identifiers for immune sequencing clone quantification. TCRdb independently ran MiXCR on the PCR reads; one entry per CDR3 protein. The data hold about 97,000 distinct CDR3 sequences, with 24% observed a single time. The sample taken for sequencing was naive CD8+ T cells from blood, with Jurkat cell RNA spiked in. The origin of the receptors is a human donor in good health. Some libraries in this study had Jurkat cell RNA spiked in. The CDR3 runs from the conserved cysteine through the conserved F or W. D genes are given only for firm matches.

d_call	v_call	cdr3_aa
TRBD2	TRBV27	CASRPGLVYNEQFF
TRBD1	TRBV19	CASSRGTGVEGRQFF
-	TRBV4-3	CASSQSQYRNTEAFF
TRBD2	TRBV9	CASSVGVAGVADTQYF
TRBD1	TRBV4-1	CASSRGQVEEPPYF
TRBD1	TRBV29-1	CSVEDGQGISYNEQFF
TRBD2	TRBV4-3	CASSQEMASGSYEQYF
-	TRBV18	CASSQEDGVNTGELFF
-	TRBV20-1	CSARGDTYEQYF
-	TRBV11-2	CASSLQGGEQYF
TRBD1	TRBV6-5	CASSAGTGINQPQHF
-	TRBV7-9	CASSLDRDALSYEQYF
TRBD2	TRBV27	CASSPGTSIYEQYF
-	TRBV7-2	CASSFRQANTEAFF
TRBD2	TRBV29-1	CSATNSGSSYNEQFF
-	TRBV4-3	CASSQEWVGDTEAFF
-	TRBV7-9	CASSTGHTTEELFF
-	TRBV20-1	CSARVLLGRTQYF
-	TRBV5-5	CASTGWSGYEQYF
-	TRBV12-3/TRBV12-4	CASSLGQSSSYEQYF
TRBD2	TRBV27	CASSFNGGRDEQYF
-	TRBV7-9	CASSLGGATRDSPLHF
TRBD2	TRBV9	CASSVTLYGTSVYNEQFF
-	TRBV6-1	CASRGAVLEGYF
-	TRBV9	CASTDRTDTDTQYF
-	TRBV5-3	CARSLVRGNQPQHF
TRBD1	TRBV19	CASTDRAGANVLTF
-	TRBV5-1	CASSLDNQLLAQYF
TRBD2	TRBV14	CASSQGSGVVADTQYF
-	TRBV6-6	CASSPSSWYQPQHF
-	TRBV30	CAWSPIRGSSYEQYF
TRBD2	TRBV5-5	CASSPLAATYNEQFF
-	TRBV5-5	CASSPDSNYGYTF
TRBD1	TRBV28	CASSPYVGQGDQPQHF
TRBD2	TRBV28	CASRWAGAVDTQYF
-	TRBV4-1	CASSQDEPNTGELFF
-	TRBV6-6	CASSYSTKQGELGQFF
TRBD1	TRBV11-3	CASSLEGQGDNEQFF
TRBD2	TRBV12-3/TRBV12-4	CASSLVGLAGDEQFF
-	TRBV4-3	CASSQDWQTNTEASF
TRBD2	TRBV29-1	CSAGTSGGREQYF
-	TRBV27	CASSVLGDTQYF
-	TRBV5-1	CARRDIQYF
-	TRBV19	CASSMWQGSSEQYF
-	TRBV5-6	CASSVWTADDQPQHF
TRBD1	TRBV18	CASSPPTGGRDEQYF
TRBD2	TRBV9	CASSVGWTSGNEQFF